A single sample is the source of the 12 T cell receptor beta chains below, sequenced in a study of Graves' ophthalmopathy and Graves' hyperthyroidism. The sequenced template was RNA, covering the TCR beta CDR3 region. HTBI primers were employed in first-round RT-PCR, then a second-round multiplex PCR followed. TCRdb ran MiXCR on the multiplex PCR reads and lists one entry per CDR3 protein. The table includes about 370,000 distinct CDR3 sequences, around 20% detected once. The sample consisted of peripheral blood. The receptor source for this set is a woman aged 18-29 years with Graves' ophthalmopathy.

DNA of the CDR3: TGTGCCAGCAGTTACTCGAGGAGGGGCGGCTACACCTTC. This sequence encodes CASSYSRRGGYTF. V gene TRBV6-2 or TRBV6-3 combines with J gene TRBJ1-2; possibly TRBD1 for D (5 bases). The germline V gene has CDR1 MNHEY and CDR2 SVGEGT. The V end lost 0 bases, the J end lost 8 bases, and 10 bases lay between the germline ends. This CDR3 contains 13 residues.

The rearrangement uses TRBV2 and TRBJ2-7; D is ambiguous. Germline assignment: CDR1 SNHLY and CDR2 FYNNEI. This CDR3 has 14 residues. V lost 2 bases and J lost 3, with 11 bases in between. Here the CDR3 DNA reads TGTGCCAGCAGTGAAAAGACTCTTAACTACGAGCAGTACTTC. Its protein product is CASSEKTLNYEQYF.

This clonotype was observed a few times. The chain has TRBV6-4 and TRBJ1-1; unclear D gene. The V gene's germline CDR1 is MRHNA and CDR2 SNTAGT. Trimming stripped 7 bases from V and 7 bases from J, with 13 bases between. The CDR3 length is 12 residues. The CDR3 spells CASTLWSHEAFF. The CDR3 DNA sequence: TGTGCCAGCACCCTATGGTCGCATGAAGCTTTCTTT.

This clonotype was seen only a few times. The gene calls are TRBV6-5 and TRBJ2-5, with D maybe TRBD1 (6 bases). CDR1 and CDR2 (germline): MNHEY, SVGAGI. With 8 bases removed from V and 2 bases from J, the gap between germline ends came to 12 bases. The CDR3 has 13 residues. The CDR3 is CASVYRGQETQYF. The CDR3 bases are TGTGCCAGCGTTTATAGGGGGCAAGAGACCCAGTACTTC.

This clonotype was counted at least ten times. The rearrangement uses TRBV18 and TRBJ1-1; D is uncertain. Trimming pared 6 bases from V and 4 bases from J, leaving 12 bases between. This CDR3 region has 13 residues. CDR1 KGHSH and CDR2 LQKENI come from the germline V gene. The CDR3 protein is CASSRSALTEAFF. The CDR3 DNA reads TGTGCCAGCTCTCGATCGGCGCTCACTGAAGCTTTCTTT.

This clonotype was counted ten times or more. The chain combines TRBV19 with TRBJ1-5; D not certain. The germline V and J ends were trimmed by 8 bases and 9 bases, with 17 bases remaining between them. Germline lookup yields CDR1 LNHDA and CDR2 SQIVND (reference sequence). The CDR3 length is 13 residues. In nucleotides, the CDR3 is TGTGCCAGTGCCACTACGGAGCTTGGGCCCCAGCATTTT. It is translated as CASATTELGPQHF. The variable domain in full, with the rest retrieved from reference TRBV19 and TRBJ1-5, is DGGITQSPKYLFRKEGQNVTLSCEQNLNHDAMYWYRQDPGQGLRLIYYSQIVNDFQKGDIAEGYSVSREKKESFPLTVTSAQKNPTAFYLCASATTELGPQHFGDGTRLSIL.

Many counts were recorded for this clonotype. The chain recombines TRBV7-2 with TRBJ2-7; the D gene is possibly TRBD1 (5 bases). Germline V gives CDR1 SGHTA, CDR2 FQGNSA. V lost 4 bases, J lost 5 bases, and 12 bases lay in between. CDR3 size: 13 residues. DNA of the CDR3: TGTGCCAGCAGCTCCCTCCAGGGTAACGAGCAGTACTTC. This codes for CASSSLQGNEQYF.

This clonotype was recorded at least ten times. The J gene is TRBJ2-7, the V gene TRBV7-8; the D is unclear. CDR1 is SGHVS, CDR2 FQNEAQ, per germline. The CDR3 covers 15 residues. V was pared by 1 base and J by 7 bases, with 17 bases between. The DNA of the CDR3 is TGTGCCAGCAGCTTAGTTCTAGTCGGAAATAGGGAGCAGTACTTC. This codes for CASSLVLVGNREQYF.

The chain carries TRBV7-2 and TRBJ1-1; D remains ambiguous. This CDR3 comprises 14 residues. Trimming removed 1 base from V and 5 bases from J, with 11 bases in between. From germline, CDR1 is SGHTA and CDR2 FQGNSA. DNA for the CDR3: TGTGCCAGCAGCTTAGATATGGGGTGGACTGAAGCTTTCTTT. It specifies CASSLDMGWTEAFF.

In its sample, this clonotype was seen many times. This chain links TRBV5-1 with TRBJ2-7, with 7 positions matching TRBD1. The germline CDR1 and CDR2 sequences are SGHRS and YFSETQ. V gave up 5 bases and J gave up 3 bases; unmatched junction bases: 11. CDR3 length: 15 amino acids. The CDR3 nucleotides are TGCGCCAGCAGGCCAATGCCGGGACAGATCTACGAGCAGTACTTC. This codes for CASRPMPGQIYEQYF.

This clonotype was observed many times. This sequence joins TRBV9 and TRBJ2-5; D gene ambiguous. CDR1 is SGDLS and CDR2 is YYNGEE in the germline V gene. CDR3 size: 15 residues. V was cut by 0 bases and J by 1 base, with 10 bases left in between. The CDR3 sequence: CASSVADRFQETQYF. The DNA for the CDR3 is TGTGCCAGCAGCGTAGCTGACCGATTCCAAGAGACCCAGTACTTC.

In this sample, this clonotype turned up many times. J is TRBJ1-2 and V is TRBV12-3 or TRBV12-4; D gene unclear. The CDR3 sequence is 12 residues long. V shed 1 base and J shed 12 bases, with 12 bases lying between them. In nucleotides, the CDR3 is TGTGCCAGCAGTTTAGGTACCCCCACCAACACCTTC. Its translation is CASSLGTPTNTF.